Below, 23 T cell receptor beta chains from the same sample are listed, as sequenced in a study of type 1 and type 2 diabetes patients. Genomic DNA was the PCR template. Multiplex PCR with 30 forward and 13 reverse primers amplified the TCR beta CDR3. MiXCR, applied by TCRdb to the multiplex PCR reads, yields one record per CDR3 protein. The data show 250,000 to 300,000 distinct CDR3 sequences, with around 47% seen just once and around 13% held by the top ten. The material sequenced was peripheral blood mononuclear cells (PBMCs). These receptors all stem from a man aged 18 to 30 with type 2 diabetes.

This clonotype was observed a handful of times. The chain combines TRBV27 with TRBJ1-4, with 12 bases identical to TRBD1. The CDR3 has 17 residues. Unmatched junction bases numbered 9, after V lost 2 bases and J lost 8 bases. CDR1 is MNHEY, CDR2 SMNVEV, per germline (reference sequence). DNA for the CDR3: TGTGCCAGCAGTTTAGGTTTTAGGGGACAGGGGGCCGAAAAACTGTTTTTT. Protein sequence: CASSLGFRGQGAEKLFF.

The chain links TRBV28 to TRBJ2-3; TRBD1 aligns across 8 bases. The CDR3 runs to 15 residues. CDR1 is MDHEN, CDR2 SYDVKM, per germline. After removal of 7 bases from V and 4 bases from J, the junction contained 10 bases not matched to a gene. The CDR3 loop reads CASISQDREADTQYF. The CDR3 DNA reads as TGTGCCAGCATCTCTCAGGACAGGGAGGCAGATACGCAGTATTTT.

V is TRBV7-2 and J is TRBJ2-7, with no clear D. From germline, CDR1 is SGHTA and CDR2 FQGNSA. This CDR3 comprises 13 residues. V lost 5 bases to trimming and J lost 1 base, with 9 bases between them. In nucleotides, the CDR3 is TGTGCCAGCAGCCGATTCGGTTCCTACGAGCAGTACTTC. Amino acids: CASSRFGSYEQYF.

This clonotype was seen only a few times. The chain has TRBV2 and TRBJ1-2, with D uncertain. Germline CDR1 reads SNHLY; CDR2 reads FYNNEI. This CDR3 has 12 residues. V was cut by 6 bases and J by 4 bases, with 9 bases left in between. The CDR3 DNA is TGTGCCAGCAGCAGTCAGAGCTATGGCTACACCTTC. It yields the protein CASSSQSYGYTF.

Concerning this clonotype: One junction end disagrees with the germline gene, perhaps due to a read error. The V and J genes are TRBV4-1 and TRBJ1-1, with D possibly being TRBD1 (6 bases). CDR3 length equals 14 residues. The germline V gene has CDR1 MGHRA and CDR2 YSYEKL. As DNA, the CDR3 is TGCGCCAGCAGCCAAGGGGGGGCGAACACTGAAGCTTCCTTT. It codes for CASSQGGANTEASF.

The sample holds many counts of this clonotype. The chain couples TRBV5-1 to TRBJ2-1; the D is unclear. The CDR3 runs 11 residues. Germline V lookup: CDR1 SGHRS, CDR2 YFSETQ. Trimming took 4 bases from V and 4 from J, leaving 3 bases between them. CDR3 residues: CASSTYNEQFF. CDR3 coding DNA: TGCGCCAGCAGCACTTACAATGAGCAGTTCTTC.

This clonotype was detected many times. This chain joins TRBV20-1 and TRBJ2-7; 9 bases are shared with TRBD2. The germline V gene has CDR1 DFQATT and CDR2 SNEGSKA (reference sequence). The V gene end was trimmed by 1 base and the J gene end by 6 bases; junction bases not matched to a gene: 7. CDR3 length equals 14 residues. In nucleotides, the CDR3 is TGCAGTGCTAGAGGAGGCGCGGGAGGGATCGAGCAGTACTTC. It encodes CSARGGAGGIEQYF.

Worth noting for this clonotype: A much larger clone differs from this one at a single base, so this may be a read error. V gene TRBV6-2 or TRBV6-3 combines with J gene TRBJ1-1, with 8 bases matching TRBD1. Germline V gene data show CDR1 as MNHEY and CDR2 as SVGEGT. The V gene end was trimmed by 8 bases and the J gene end by 3 bases; junction bases not matched to a gene: 5. The CDR3 covers 13 residues. DNA of the CDR3: TGTGCCAGCGGTGTGACAGGGGACACTGAAGCTTTCTTT. Translating it yields CASGVTGDTEAFF.

The chain has TRBV10-3 and TRBJ1-2; possibly TRBD1 for D (6 bases). V dropped 2 bases and J dropped 4 bases, with 11 bases sitting between them. Per germline, CDR1 ENHRY and CDR2 SYGVKD. The CDR3 sequence is 14 residues long. The CDR3 bases are TGTGCCATCAGTGAGCTCGGACAGACCTATGGCTACACCTTC. Amino acids: CAISELGQTYGYTF.

The chain has TRBV27 and TRBJ1-6, with D tentatively TRBD1 (5 bases). V lost 2 bases and J lost 4, with 18 bases in between. The CDR3 loop spans 18 amino acids. Germline values: CDR1 MNHEY, CDR2 SMNVEV (reference sequence). In DNA, the CDR3 is TGTGCCAGCAGTTTAAAGGACCCGGGACTGACTTATAATTCACCCCTCCACTTT. This translates into CASSLKDPGLTYNSPLHF.

This chain joins TRBV10-1 and TRBJ2-3, with 13 bases lining up with TRBD2. This CDR3 has 16 amino acids. V trimming: 6 bases; J trimming: 2 bases; junction bases outside the gene matches: 5. CDR1 and CDR2 from the germline V gene are WNHNN and SYGVQD (reference sequence). CDR3 DNA sequence: TGCGCCAGCAGCTCGGGACTAGCGGGAATCACAGATACGCAGTATTTT. Translation: CASSSGLAGITDTQYF.

Only a few counts were recorded for this clonotype. The chain joins TRBV4-2 to TRBJ2-5, with 13 bases fitting TRBD2. Germline V gene sequence: CDR1 LGHNA, CDR2 YNFKEQ. V lost 5 bases and J lost 5; bases outside the gene matches: 5. The CDR3 contains 15 residues. CDR3 in amino acids: CASSFRLAGGETQYF. The CDR3 bases are TGTGCCAGCAGCTTCCGACTAGCGGGGGGTGAGACCCAGTACTTC.

V gene TRBV2 combines with J gene TRBJ2-5; 10 bases are a match to TRBD1. Germline V gives CDR1 SNHLY, CDR2 FYNNEI. The CDR3 length is 16 residues. J was trimmed by 0 bases and V by 8 bases; bases with no gene match: 9. The CDR3 region is CASVKDRGGNQETQYF. The CDR3 bases are TGTGCCAGCGTGAAGGACAGGGGGGGAAACCAAGAGACCCAGTACTTC.

The rearrangement links TRBV20-1 to TRBJ2-1; 11 positions match TRBD2. CDR1 DFQATT and CDR2 SNEGSKA come from the germline V gene (reference sequence). The CDR3 runs 13 residues. The trim removed 0 bases at V and 16 bases at J, leaving 8 bases unmatched. The CDR3: CSARDGPGLAVFF. The CDR3 coding sequence is TGCAGTGCTAGAGATGGGCCGGGACTAGCGGTTTTCTTC.

This clonotype has only a few counts. The chain links TRBV15 to TRBJ1-1; no clear D gene. The CDR3 runs to 14 residues. Trimming shortened V by 0 bases and J by 13 bases, and 18 bases separated the two germline ends. CDR1 LNHNV and CDR2 YYDKDF come from the germline V gene (reference sequence). The CDR3 nucleotides are TGTGCCACCAGCAGAGATGCTAAGGTGTTTGAGGATTTCTTT. Encoded protein: CATSRDAKVFEDFF.

The rearrangement uses TRBV20-1 and TRBJ2-7; maybe TRBD2 (5 bases). Germline loops: CDR1 DFQATT, CDR2 SNEGSKA (reference sequence). This CDR3 is 12 amino acids long. CDR3 residues: CRYCGRTYEQYF. In nucleotides, the CDR3 is TGCAGGTATTGCGGGCGGACCTACGAGCAGTACTTC.

Only one count was recorded for this clonotype. This chain uses TRBV11-2 with TRBJ1-1; D remains ambiguous. V lost 0 bases and J 0 bases, leaving 5 bases between the germline ends. This CDR3 is built from 14 residues. Germline V lookup: CDR1 SGHAT, CDR2 FQNNGV. CDR3 residues: CASSLDLVNTEAFF. The CDR3 DNA sequence: TGTGCCAGCAGCTTAGATTTGGTGAACACTGAAGCTTTCTTT. The variable domain in full, with the rest retrieved from reference TRBV11-2 and TRBJ1-1, is EAGVAQSPRYKIIEKRQSVAFWCNPISGHATLYWYQQILGQGPKLLIQFQNNGVVDDSQLPKDRFSAERLKGVDSTLKIQPAKLEDSAVYLCASSLDLVNTEAFFGQGTRLTVV.

V gene TRBV19 combines with J gene TRBJ1-3; D is ambiguous. The CDR3 totals 13 residues. From germline, CDR1 is LNHDA and CDR2 SQIVND (reference sequence). Trimming removed 5 bases from V and 0 bases from J, with 5 bases in between. CDR3 nucleotide sequence: TGTGCCAGTAGTCCTTTCTCTGGAAACACCATATATTTT. Protein sequence: CASSPFSGNTIYF.

The V and J genes are TRBV5-1 and TRBJ2-7, with no clear D. The V end was cut by 5 bases, the J end by 0 bases, with 9 bases between. CDR1 SGHRS and CDR2 YFSETQ come from the germline V gene. The CDR3 consists of 13 residues. CDR3 nucleotides: TGCGCCAGCAGGCCTTCGAGCTCCTACGAGCAGTACTTC. Protein: CASRPSSSYEQYF.

This chain uses TRBV19 with TRBJ2-1; D is ambiguous. Germline loops: CDR1 LNHDA, CDR2 SQIVND (reference sequence). V lost 3 bases and J 4 bases, leaving 7 bases between the germline ends. CDR3 length: 13 amino acids. CDR3 sequence (DNA): TGTGCCAGTAGTATCTCGCTGTACAATGAGCAGTTCTTC. Translating it yields CASSISLYNEQFF. Combining the CDR3 with reference TRBV19 and TRBJ2-1 gives the whole variable domain DGGITQSPKYLFRKEGQNVTLSCEQNLNHDAMYWYRQDPGQGLRLIYYSQIVNDFQKGDIAEGYSVSREKKESFPLTVTSAQKNPTAFYLCASSISLYNEQFFGPGTRLTVL.

In DNA form, the CDR3 reads TGTGCCAGTAGTATCGGGGGGGGCCAAGAGACCCAGTACTTC. Translation: CASSIGGGQETQYF. The J gene is TRBJ2-5, the V gene TRBV19, with TRBD2 matching over 8 bases. V lost 3 bases and J lost 1; bases outside the gene matches: 1. CDR3 length equals 14 residues. Germline-derived CDR1 and CDR2 are LNHDA and SQIVND (reference sequence).

In this sample, this clonotype turned up once. One end of the junction is discordant with germline, which a read error may explain. CDR3 DNA: TGTGCCAGTAGTATATGGGGGTCAGGGCGAAATCAGCTCCAGCATTTT. Translated: CASSIWGSGRNQLQHF. The V gene is TRBV19, the J gene TRBJ1-5, with D perhaps matching TRBD1 (5 bases). This CDR3 comprises 16 residues. From germline, CDR1 is LNHDA and CDR2 SQIVND (reference sequence).

V is TRBV25-1 and J is TRBJ2-2; a possible D gene is TRBD2 (6 bases). CDR3 length equals 14 residues. V lost 9 bases, J lost 6 bases, and 17 bases lay in between. Germline V gene data show CDR1 as MGHDK and CDR2 as SYGVNS. This chain's CDR3 is CASTPRRGAGELFF. The CDR3 DNA follows: TGTGCCAGTACCCCCAGGAGGGGCGCCGGGGAGCTGTTTTTT.